This T cell receptor beta chain was found in a study of cytomegalovirus exposure and HLA in healthy donors. V lost 4 bases to trimming and J lost 3 bases, with 14 bases between them. CDR3 length: 14 amino acids. The germline V gene encodes CDR1 SGDLS and CDR2 YYNGEE. Primers: 60 Vbeta forward and 13 Jbeta reverse. Method: immunoSEQ multiplex PCR; TCRdb's copy keeps in-frame clones and lacks some. This sample carries some 130,000 clones, approximately 80% of them seen once, and the ten largest clones take more than 1.5%. General study points: In a later analysis, TCR beta V- and J-gene trimming showed a link to a missense DCLRE1C variant. With high specificity and sensitivity, the classifier reportedly diagnosed cytomegalovirus status. Later analysis placed DRB1 highest and HLA-C lowest in TCR association rates, which differed by HLA locus. In vitro checks showed that a few CMV-associated chains really do target CMV antigens.

As concerns this clone: No antigen is known for it.

The TCR comes from a man between 18 and 35 years old in good health and CMV-seronegative. The rearrangement joins TRBV9 to TRBJ2-7; possibly TRBD2 for D (6 bases). Sequenced material: PBMCs. The CDR3 loop is CASSPRLASYEQYF. CDR3 nucleotide sequence: TGTGCCAGCAGCCCCCGTCTAGCGAGCTACGAGCAGTACTTC.